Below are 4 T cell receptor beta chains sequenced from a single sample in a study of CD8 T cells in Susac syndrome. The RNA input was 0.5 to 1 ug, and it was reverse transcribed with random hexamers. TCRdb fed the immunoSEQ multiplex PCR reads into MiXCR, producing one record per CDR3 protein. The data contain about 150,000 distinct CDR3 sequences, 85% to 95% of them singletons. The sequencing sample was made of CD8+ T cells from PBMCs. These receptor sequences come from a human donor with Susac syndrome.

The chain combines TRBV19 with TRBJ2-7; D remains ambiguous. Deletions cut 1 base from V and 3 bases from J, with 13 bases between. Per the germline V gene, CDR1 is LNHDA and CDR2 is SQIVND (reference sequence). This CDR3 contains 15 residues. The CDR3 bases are TGTGCCAGTAGTATAGGGGGTGAGTACGACTACGAGCAGTACTTC. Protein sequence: CASSIGGEYDYEQYF.

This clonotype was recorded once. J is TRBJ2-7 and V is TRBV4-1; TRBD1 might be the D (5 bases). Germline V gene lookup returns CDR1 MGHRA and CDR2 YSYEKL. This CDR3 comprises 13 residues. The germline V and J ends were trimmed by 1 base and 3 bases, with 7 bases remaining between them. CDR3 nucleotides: TGCGCCAGCAGCCAAGTAGACAGCTACGAGCAGTACTTC. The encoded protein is CASSQVDSYEQYF.

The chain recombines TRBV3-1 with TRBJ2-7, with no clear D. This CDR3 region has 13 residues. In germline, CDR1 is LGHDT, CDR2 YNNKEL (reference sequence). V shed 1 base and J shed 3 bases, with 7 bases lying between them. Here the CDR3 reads CASSQVRNYEQYF. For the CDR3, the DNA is TGTGCCAGCAGCCAAGTGCGGAACTACGAGCAGTACTTC.

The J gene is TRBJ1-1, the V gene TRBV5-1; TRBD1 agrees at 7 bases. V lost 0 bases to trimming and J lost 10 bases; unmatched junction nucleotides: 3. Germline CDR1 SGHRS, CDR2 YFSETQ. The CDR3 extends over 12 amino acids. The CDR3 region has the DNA TGCGCCAGCAGCTTGGATCCAGGGGGAGCTTTCTTT. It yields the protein CASSLDPGGAFF.